This T cell receptor (beta chain) was retrieved from a study of blood T cell repertoires in COVID-19. The wider study: Collection of acute and convalescent COVID-19 samples took place in the United States, Italy and Spain. The cDNA or gDNA used as material had been derived from T cells, B-cell-depleted T cells, or PBMCs.

With V trimmed by 1 base and J by 6 bases, 6 bases remained unmatched. CDR1 SGHTA and CDR2 FQGNSA come from the germline V gene. The CDR3 consists of 16 residues. Authors' data handling: Quantification of nucleated cells was approximated via reference gene primer amplification. TCRdb keeps only in-frame clones here, not all; method: immunoSEQ multiplex PCR. Clone size and the V and J calls come from that table; the DNA yielded D and trimming. This table holds 250,000 to 350,000 clones, roughly 90% found once. The chain is built from TRBV7-2 and TRBJ1-4, with TRBD1 matching over 9 bases. The receptor was derived from a woman aged 45-60 years with active or convalescent COVID-19. The sample taken for sequencing was peripheral blood. The chain's CDR3 is CASSLDRGQGYEKLFF. The CDR3 DNA reads TGTGCCAGCAGCTTAGATCGTGGACAGGGGTATGAAAAACTGTTTTTT.